The entry below describes one T cell receptor beta chain. Original methodology: Using reference gene primer amplification, nucleated cell counts were estimated. The table came from immunoSEQ multiplex PCR; TCRdb's copy has only in-frame clones and leaves some out. V and J calls and clone size follow that table, whereas D and trimming were derived from the DNA. Of about 170,000 clones in the sample, 86% are singletons; the top ten hold around 3.5%. This entry belongs to a study of blood T cell repertoires in COVID-19. The wider study: COVID-19 samples, acute and convalescent, were from the United States, Italy and Spain. Sample material is recorded as cDNA or gDNA derived from T cells, B-cell-depleted T cells, or PBMCs.

Trimming took 3 bases from V and 3 from J, leaving 12 bases between them. The CDR3 totals 15 residues. CDR1 is SGDLS and CDR2 is YYNGEE in the germline V gene. The chain links TRBV9 to TRBJ2-2; tentative D call: TRBD1 (6 bases). The sequenced sample was peripheral blood. The receptor's source is a man in his 70s with acute or convalescent COVID-19. The CDR3 loop reads CASSAPRGDTGELFF. The CDR3 bases are TGTGCCAGCAGCGCGCCCAGGGGAGACACCGGGGAGCTGTTTTTT.